One sample yielded the 7 T cell receptor beta chains listed below, sequenced in a study of T cells after yellow fever vaccination. In TCRdb, the 5' RACE reads were re-called with MiXCR into one record per CDR3 protein. The sample yields 250,000 or so distinct CDR3 sequences, over 6.5% seen once. The specimen comprised CD4+ T cells sorted from PBMCs, sampled on the day of the yellow fever booster vaccination. The receptors shown here come from a man aged 30-40 years who received the YFV17D yellow fever vaccine.

With regard to this clonotype: This may be a read error, as it is one base from a much larger clone. The chain couples TRBV11-2 to TRBJ2-7; D gene unclear. This CDR3 is built from 14 residues. The germline CDR1 and CDR2 sequences are SGHAT and FQNNGV. The CDR3 nucleotides read TGTGCCAGCGGCTTACTTCCCCTATTCTACGAGCAGTACTTC. Protein product: CASGLLPLFYEQYF.

This clonotype was counted at least ten times. The chain is built from TRBV11-2 and TRBJ2-1, with TRBD1 matching 7 bases. The germline V gene has CDR1 SGHAT and CDR2 FQNNGV. The CDR3 sequence is 15 residues long. V was clipped by 1 base and J by 4 bases; unmatched bases: 4. CDR3 DNA: TGTGCCAGCAGCTTAGCCGGGACAGAATACAATGAGCAGTTCTTC. Translated, it gives CASSLAGTEYNEQFF. Supplemented by reference TRBV11-2 and TRBJ2-1, the full variable domain reads EAGVAQSPRYKIIEKRQSVAFWCNPISGHATLYWYQQILGQGPKLLIQFQNNGVVDDSQLPKDRFSAERLKGVDSTLKIQPAKLEDSAVYLCASSLAGTEYNEQFFGPGTRLTVL.

This clonotype was observed at least ten times. V is TRBV5-1 and J is TRBJ2-7; 11 bases fit TRBD2. The CDR3 length is 14 residues. V dropped 5 bases and J dropped 0; count of bases not matched to a gene: 1. The V gene's germline CDR1 is SGHRS and CDR2 YFSETQ. CDR3 coding DNA: TGCGCCAGCAGGCTAGCGGGAGGCTCCTACGAGCAGTACTTC. Amino acids: CASRLAGGSYEQYF.

This clonotype has more than one count but fewer than ten. The chain recombines TRBV20-1 with TRBJ1-3, with 7 bases aligning to TRBD1. Germline-derived CDR1 and CDR2 are DFQATT and SNEGSKA (reference sequence). CDR3 length equals 13 residues. The ends lost 5 bases at V and 0 bases at J; junction bases unmatched: 1. For the CDR3, the DNA is TGCAGTGCTCGACAGGGCTCTGGAAACACCATATATTTT. Protein product: CSARQGSGNTIYF.

Concerning this clonotype: A read error may explain this, as a much larger clone is one base away. The J gene is TRBJ2-3, the V gene TRBV12-3 or TRBV12-4; D not resolved. The CDR3 sequence is 13 residues long. Here the CDR3 reads CASELGRQDMQYF. CDR3 sequence (DNA): TGTGCCAGTGAACTGGGTCGTCAGGATATGCAGTATTTT.

V usage is TRBV5-1 and J usage is TRBJ2-7; D is possibly TRBD1 (5 bases). CDR1 is SGHRS, CDR2 YFSETQ, per germline. Deletions cut 0 bases from V and 8 bases from J, with 15 bases between. The CDR3 totals 14 residues. This chain's CDR3 is CASSLVWGPEKQYF. CDR3 coding DNA: TGCGCCAGCAGCTTGGTATGGGGCCCGGAGAAGCAGTACTTC.

This clonotype has a count of ten or more. The rearrangement links TRBV20-1 to TRBJ2-7, with 12 nucleotides matching TRBD2. CDR1 is DFQATT, CDR2 SNEGSKA, per germline (reference sequence). This CDR3 region has 14 residues. Germline trimming cut 3 bases from V and 9 bases from J; bases unmatched to any gene: 9. DNA for the CDR3: TGCAGTGCTAGTCAGACTAGCGGGAGACAAGGGCAGTACTTC. It translates to CSASQTSGRQGQYF.